Below are 10 T cell receptor beta chains sequenced from a single sample in a study of beta chain features in type 1 diabetes (dated by TCRdb to the late 2010s). The library relied on the immunoSEQ multiplex PCR assay. The entire amount of isolated RNA was reverse transcribed using the High Capacity cDNA Reverse Transcription Kit, so the sequenced TCRB transcripts were expressed ones. Here the immuneACCESS table is served through TCRdb, limited to in-frame sequences with V and J called. Missing clones are a known gap in these copies; in checked studies unresolved V genes cover under half, and the rest lacks a known reason. The table for this sample lists about 250,000 clones; 12% to 15% of them were counted only once. In total, the top ten clones hold roughly 0.028% of the sample. The sequenced sample consisted of naive CD4+ T cells from blood. The intended sense of this specimen's cell subset or site label: true naive CD4+ T cells. These receptors all stem from a woman in her forties in good health.

The chain is built from TRBV5-4 and TRBJ2-3; 10 bases match TRBD2. V shed 4 bases and J 2 bases; nucleotides not matched to a gene: 7. This CDR3 is 16 amino acids long. The germline V gene encodes CDR1 SGHNT and CDR2 YYREEE (reference sequence). In nucleotides, the CDR3 is TGTGCCAGCAGCCCCGGGACTAGCGAAAACACAGATACGCAGTATTTT. Protein product: CASSPGTSENTDTQYF.

The chain carries TRBV9 and TRBJ2-3; 11 bases map to TRBD2. V dropped 4 bases and J dropped 5; count of bases not matched to a gene: 12. Germline V gene lookup returns CDR1 SGDLS and CDR2 YYNGEE. The CDR3 has 17 amino acids. The CDR3, as DNA: TGTGCCAGCAGCAGACCCACTAGCGGGGGATCCGGAGATACGCAGTATTTT. It translates to CASSRPTSGGSGDTQYF. Based on the CDR3 plus reference TRBV9 and TRBJ2-3, the full variable domain is DSGVTQTPKHLITATGQRVTLRCSPRSGDLSVYWYQQSLDQGLQFLIQYYNGEERAKGNILERFSAQQFPDLHSELNLSSLELGDSALYFCASSRPTSGGSGDTQYFGPGTRLTVL.

A few counts support this clone. The V and J genes are TRBV18 and TRBJ1-5; D is unclear. V lost 2 bases to trimming and J lost 0 bases, with 8 bases between them. Germline V lookup: CDR1 KGHSH, CDR2 LQKENI. This CDR3 has 15 amino acids. CDR3 in amino acids: CASSPKHLSNQPQHF. CDR3 nucleotides: TGTGCCAGCTCACCAAAGCATCTTAGCAATCAGCCCCAGCATTTT.

This chain joins TRBV7-9 and TRBJ1-1, with D unclear. The V and J ends lost 4 bases and 0 bases respectively, with 6 bases between them. This CDR3 is built from 13 residues. Germline V CDR1 and CDR2: SEHNR, FQNEAQ (reference sequence). CDR3 in DNA: TGTGCCAGCAGCTACTACATGAACACTGAAGCTTTCTTT. Translated: CASSYYMNTEAFF.

The chain couples TRBV10-3 to TRBJ2-5, with 7 bases aligning to TRBD2. V lost 4 bases, J lost 0 bases, and 2 bases stayed unmatched. Per the germline V gene, CDR1 is ENHRY and CDR2 is SYGVKD. The CDR3 runs 14 residues. The CDR3 DNA follows: TGTGCCATCAGTGTCGGGGGGAACCAAGAGACCCAGTACTTC. Translation: CAISVGGNQETQYF.

V gene TRBV15 combines with J gene TRBJ1-1; TRBD1 aligns across 7 bases. CDR3 length equals 15 residues. V lost 0 bases to trimming and J lost 4 bases; unmatched junction nucleotides: 5. Germline V gene sequence: CDR1 LNHNV, CDR2 YYDKDF (reference sequence). The CDR3 loop reads CATSRDQGESTEAFF. DNA of the CDR3: TGTGCCACCAGCAGAGACCAGGGGGAGAGCACTGAAGCTTTCTTT.

CDR3 residues: CASSQDSGGGYNSPLHF. In DNA form, the CDR3 reads TGCGCCAGCAGCCAAGATTCGGGAGGGGGGTATAATTCACCCCTCCACTTT. This sequence joins TRBV4-3 and TRBJ1-6; a weak D match, TRBD1 (6 bases). Germline loops: CDR1 LGHNA, CDR2 YSLEER. V lost 0 bases to trimming and J lost 4 bases, with 13 bases between them. The CDR3 extends over 17 amino acids.

This clone was detected ten times or more. The chain joins TRBV7-9 to TRBJ1-2; the D is unclear. The CDR3 has 14 residues. V lost 5 bases, J lost 8 bases, and 18 bases lay in between. The V gene's germline CDR1 is SEHNR and CDR2 FQNEAQ (reference sequence). The chain's CDR3 is CASSLPLEAYGYTF. The CDR3 DNA reads as TGTGCCAGCAGCCTACCCCTGGAGGCCTACGGCTACACCTTC.

This clone has a handful of counts. This chain connects TRBV4-3 to TRBJ1-6; the D gene is possibly TRBD1 (5 bases). CDR3 size: 18 residues. V dropped 0 bases and J dropped 3 bases, with 15 bases sitting between them. The germline V gene encodes CDR1 LGHNA and CDR2 YSLEER. Written as DNA, the CDR3 is TGCGCCAGCAGCCAAGATGATGGGGGGGTAGGCTATAATTCACCCCTCCACTTT. Its translation: CASSQDDGGVGYNSPLHF.

This clone was seen more than once but under ten times. This rearrangement joins TRBV6-5 to TRBJ2-1; 11 positions match TRBD2. This CDR3 contains 15 residues. Germline V gene data show CDR1 as MNHEY and CDR2 as SVGAGI. J lost 4 bases, V lost 6 bases, and 5 bases had no gene match. Here the CDR3 reads CASRRRTSGYNEQFF. In DNA, the CDR3 is TGTGCCAGCAGGAGAAGGACTAGCGGGTACAATGAGCAGTTCTTC.